The clone carrying this T cell receptor beta chain was detected once. The sample originates from a study of T cell responses to AZD1222 COVID-19 vaccine. Clones were read by immunoSEQ multiplex PCR, and TCRdb kept only the in-frame ones, dropping some. This table has about 100,000 clones, over 90% appearing once. The specimen was peripheral blood, collected on day 0 of AZD1222 vaccination. This receptor was identified in an adult in good health.

The CDR3 spells CASTGTMNTEAFF. The CDR3 region has the DNA TGCGCCAGTACTGGCACCATGAACACTGAAGCTTTCTTT. The chain joins TRBV5-1 to TRBJ1-1, with unresolved D. Trimming cost V 8 bases and J 0 bases, with 11 bases left between them. The germline gives CDR1 SGHRS, CDR2 YFSETQ. This CDR3 is 13 amino acids long.